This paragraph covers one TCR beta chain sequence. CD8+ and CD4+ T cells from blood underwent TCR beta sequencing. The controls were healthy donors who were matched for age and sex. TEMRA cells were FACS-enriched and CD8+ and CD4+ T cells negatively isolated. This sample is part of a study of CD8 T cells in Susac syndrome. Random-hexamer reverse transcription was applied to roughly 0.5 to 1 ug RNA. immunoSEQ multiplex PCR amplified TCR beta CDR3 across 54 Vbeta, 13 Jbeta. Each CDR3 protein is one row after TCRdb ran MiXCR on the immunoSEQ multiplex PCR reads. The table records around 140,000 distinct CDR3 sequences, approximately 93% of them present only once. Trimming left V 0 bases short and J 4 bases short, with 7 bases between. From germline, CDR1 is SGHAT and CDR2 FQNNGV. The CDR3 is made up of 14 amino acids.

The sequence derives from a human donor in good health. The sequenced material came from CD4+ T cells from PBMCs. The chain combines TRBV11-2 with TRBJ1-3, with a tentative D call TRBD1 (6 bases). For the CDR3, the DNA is TGTGCCAGCAGCTTAGAACAGGGAGGAAACACCATATATTTT. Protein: CASSLEQGGNTIYF.